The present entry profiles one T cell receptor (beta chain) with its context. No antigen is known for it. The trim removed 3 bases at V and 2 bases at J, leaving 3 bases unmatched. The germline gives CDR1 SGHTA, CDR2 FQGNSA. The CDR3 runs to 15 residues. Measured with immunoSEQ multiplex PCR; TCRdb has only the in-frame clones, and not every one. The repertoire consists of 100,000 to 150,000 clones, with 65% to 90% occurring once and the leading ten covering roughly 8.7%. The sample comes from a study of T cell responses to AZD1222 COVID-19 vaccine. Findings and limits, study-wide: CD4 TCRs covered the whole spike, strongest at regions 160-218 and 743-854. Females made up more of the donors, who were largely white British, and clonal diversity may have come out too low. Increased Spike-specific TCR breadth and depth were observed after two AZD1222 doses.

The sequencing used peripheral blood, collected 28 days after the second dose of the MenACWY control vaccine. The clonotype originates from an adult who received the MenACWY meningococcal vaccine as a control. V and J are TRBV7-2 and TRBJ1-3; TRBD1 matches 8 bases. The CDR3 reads CASSFQGAAGNTIYF. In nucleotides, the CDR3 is TGTGCCAGCAGCTTTCAGGGGGCCGCTGGAAACACCATATATTTT.